The 8 T cell receptor beta chains reported below all come from one sample, sequenced in a study of response to subunit inactivated influenza vaccine. Each CDR3 protein is one row after TCRdb ran MiXCR on the RT-PCR reads. In the table there are about 700,000 distinct CDR3 sequences, around 14% of which are singletons. The sequences come from PBMCs from blood, collected around 15 days before vaccination. These receptors were taken from a man aged 45-60 years who received an inactivated influenza vaccine.

This chain joins TRBV10-3 and TRBJ1-2; the D gene is possibly TRBD1 (6 bases). V was pared by 2 bases and J by 7 bases, with 17 bases between. The CDR3 contains 15 residues. The germline V gene encodes CDR1 ENHRY and CDR2 SYGVKD. The CDR3 region has the DNA TGTGCCATCAGTGAGCCTCAGGGGCGAGATGCTGGCTACACCTTC. Residues: CAISEPQGRDAGYTF.

The rearrangement joins TRBV2 to TRBJ2-7; D remains ambiguous. Trimming shortened V by 5 bases and J by 6 bases, and 11 bases separated the two germline ends. The CDR3 runs 12 residues. Germline assignment: CDR1 SNHLY and CDR2 FYNNEI. CDR3: CASSQVRSEQYF. CDR3 coding DNA: TGTGCCAGCAGTCAAGTGCGGAGCGAGCAGTACTTC.

This clonotype showed up many times. The chain couples TRBV12-3 or TRBV12-4 to TRBJ2-7; 9 bases align to TRBD2. V lost 1 base to trimming and J lost 7 bases; unmatched junction nucleotides: 5. This CDR3 contains 14 residues. As DNA, the CDR3 is TGTGCCAGCAGTTTAGTTTCTAGCGGGAAAGAGCAGTACTTC. Protein product: CASSLVSSGKEQYF.

The chain is built from TRBV9 and TRBJ2-1; D gene unclear. Germline assignment: CDR1 SGDLS and CDR2 YYNGEE. The CDR3 length is 12 residues. Trimming cost V 0 bases and J 7 bases, with 5 bases left between them. CDR3 nucleotides: TGTGCCAGCAGCGTAGCTGAGAATGAGCAGTTCTTC. Its translation is CASSVAENEQFF.

This chain links TRBV6-2 or TRBV6-3 with TRBJ2-1, with 8 bases identical to TRBD2. The CDR3 is made up of 15 amino acids. CDR1 is MNHEY and CDR2 is SVGEGT in the germline V gene. Unmatched junction bases numbered 6, after V lost 2 bases and J lost 6 bases. CDR3 bases: TGTGCCAGCAGTTACCCGATAGCGGGAACCAATGAGCAGTTCTTC. This sequence encodes CASSYPIAGTNEQFF.

V is TRBV15 and J is TRBJ2-1, with TRBD2 matching 8 bases. Germline assignment: CDR1 LNHNV and CDR2 YYDKDF (reference sequence). The CDR3 consists of 15 residues. The trim removed 8 bases at V and 9 bases at J, leaving 15 bases unmatched. CDR3 bases: TGTGCCACCGGCGAGCGGGAGATAAGGATGAGTGAGCAGTTCTTC. As protein: CATGEREIRMSEQFF.

This clonotype was detected only a few times. The J gene is TRBJ1-1, the V gene TRBV4-1, with D uncertain. The CDR3 length is 14 residues. The V and J ends lost 2 bases and 1 base respectively, with 8 bases between them. Germline lookup yields CDR1 MGHRA and CDR2 YSYEKL. CDR3 sequence (DNA): TGCGCCAGCAGCCAAAGGGCCTCGAACACTGAAGCTTTCTTT. Translating gives CASSQRASNTEAFF.

This clonotype appeared a few times. The V call is TRBV7-8, the J call TRBJ2-7; maybe TRBD1 (5 bases). The CDR3 contains 16 residues. Germline CDR1 SGHVS, CDR2 FQNEAQ. V was clipped by 5 bases and J by 0 bases, with 17 bases between them. The CDR3 bases are TGTGCCAGCAGCCCGCCCCGGACAAGAAGCTCCTACGAGCAGTACTTC. The encoded protein is CASSPPRTRSSYEQYF. The variable domain in full, completed from reference TRBV7-8 and TRBJ2-7, reads GAGVSQSPRYKVAKRGQDVALRCDPISGHVSLFWYQQALGQGPEFLTYFQNEAQLDKSGLPSDRFFAERPEGSVSTLKIQRTQQEDSAVYLCASSPPRTRSSYEQYFGPGTRLTVT.